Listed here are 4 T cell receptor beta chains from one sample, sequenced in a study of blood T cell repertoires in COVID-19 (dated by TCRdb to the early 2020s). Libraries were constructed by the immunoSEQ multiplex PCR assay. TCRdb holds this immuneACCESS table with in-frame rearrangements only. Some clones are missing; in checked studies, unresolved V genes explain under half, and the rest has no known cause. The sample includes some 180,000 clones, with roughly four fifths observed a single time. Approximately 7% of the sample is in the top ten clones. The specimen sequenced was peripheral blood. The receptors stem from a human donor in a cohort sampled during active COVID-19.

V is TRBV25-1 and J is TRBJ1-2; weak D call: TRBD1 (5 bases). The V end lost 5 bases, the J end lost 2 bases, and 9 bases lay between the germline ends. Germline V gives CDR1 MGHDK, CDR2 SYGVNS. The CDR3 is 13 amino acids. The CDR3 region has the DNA TGTGCCAGCAGTCGCGGACAAAACTATGGCTACACCTTC. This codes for CASSRGQNYGYTF.

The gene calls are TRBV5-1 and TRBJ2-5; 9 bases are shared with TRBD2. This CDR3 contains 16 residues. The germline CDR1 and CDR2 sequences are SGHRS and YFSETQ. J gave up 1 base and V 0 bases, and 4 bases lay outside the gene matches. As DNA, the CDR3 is TGCGCCAGCAGCTTGGAGGCTAGCGGGGCCCAAGAGACCCAGTACTTC. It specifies CASSLEASGAQETQYF.

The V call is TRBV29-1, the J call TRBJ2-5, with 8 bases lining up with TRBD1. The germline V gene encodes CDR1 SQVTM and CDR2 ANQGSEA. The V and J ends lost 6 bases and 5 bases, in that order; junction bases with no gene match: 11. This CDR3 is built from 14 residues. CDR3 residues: CSVVGQVVGETQYF. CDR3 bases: TGCAGCGTGGTGGGACAGGTAGTGGGTGAGACCCAGTACTTC.

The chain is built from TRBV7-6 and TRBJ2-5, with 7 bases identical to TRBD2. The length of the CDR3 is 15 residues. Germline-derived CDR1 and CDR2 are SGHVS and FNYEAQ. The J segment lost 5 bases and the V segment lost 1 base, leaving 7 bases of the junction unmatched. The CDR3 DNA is TGTGCCAGCAGCTTAGAGGCTGGTAGCGGGGAGACCCAGTACTTC. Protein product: CASSLEAGSGETQYF.